A single sample gave rise to the 20 T cell receptor beta chains below, sequenced in a study of shared clonotypes between healthy human individuals. Clones were sequenced by immunoSEQ multiplex PCR, and TCRdb holds only the in-frame ones, with some missing. The data contain 2 million to 2.5 million clones, around 90% of them seen just once; the ten biggest clones take up about 0.41%. Sequencing input: naive CD4+ T cells from PBMCs. Subset reported: CD45RA+ positively selected. The receptors here all came from a man aged 18 to 30 in good health. Some clones in this sample may be carry-over from other donors' samples.

The V and J genes are TRBV10-1 and TRBJ2-5; a possible D gene is TRBD2 (7 bases). V lost 5 bases to trimming and J lost 5 bases, with 18 bases between them. There are 15 residues in the CDR3. Per the germline V gene, CDR1 is WNHNN and CDR2 is SYGVQD (reference sequence). The CDR3 here is CASSPGGATQETQYF. CDR3 nucleotide sequence: TGCGCCAGCAGTCCTGGGGGGGCGACTCAGGAGACCCAGTACTTC.

The chain links TRBV5-6 to TRBJ2-1; the D gene is possibly TRBD2 (6 bases). The CDR3 totals 15 residues. Germline CDR1 is SGHDT and CDR2 is YYEEEE. The V end lost 4 bases, the J end lost 2 bases, and 13 bases lay between the germline ends. The CDR3, as DNA: TGTGCCAGCAGCCCTGATAGCGGAACCTACAATGAGCAGTTCTTC. This codes for CASSPDSGTYNEQFF.

The chain combines TRBV2 with TRBJ2-7; D is unresolved. Germline V gene sequence: CDR1 SNHLY, CDR2 FYNNEI. CDR3 length: 14 amino acids. V was trimmed by 6 bases and J by 0 bases, leaving 12 bases between them. CDR3 loop: CASRKGRLSYEQYF. The CDR3, as DNA: TGTGCCAGCAGGAAGGGCCGGCTCTCCTACGAGCAGTACTTC.

The chain has TRBV9 and TRBJ2-5; 12 nucleotides agree with TRBD1. The CDR3 covers 18 residues. In germline, CDR1 is SGDLS, CDR2 YYNGEE. Losses at the gene ends were 0 bases for V and 4 bases for J; bases not matched to a gene: 10. The CDR3 sequence is CASSVGATGTGGAETQYF. CDR3 nucleotide sequence: TGTGCCAGCAGCGTAGGGGCCACCGGGACAGGGGGCGCAGAGACCCAGTACTTC.

The CDR3 protein is CASSGRQGTDEQYF. The CDR3 DNA reads as TGCGCCAGCAGCGGAAGACAGGGAACCGACGAGCAGTACTTC. The chain employs TRBV5-1 and TRBJ2-7, with 7 bases aligning to TRBD1. CDR3 length: 14 residues. V dropped 4 bases and J dropped 5; count of bases not matched to a gene: 9. Germline V gives CDR1 SGHRS, CDR2 YFSETQ.

The CDR3: CASSFEASGPYEQYF. In DNA form, the CDR3 reads TGTGCCAGCAGCTTTGAGGCTAGCGGGCCCTACGAGCAGTACTTC. The chain links TRBV12-1 to TRBJ2-7; the D call in the table, TRBD2, was not verified against the DNA. TRBV12-1 is assigned pseudogene status. The CDR3 consists of 15 residues.

J is TRBJ2-5 and V is TRBV12-5; D is undetermined. Germline CDR1 is LGHNT and CDR2 is FRNRAP. V was cut by 1 base and J by 9 bases, with 12 bases left in between. This CDR3 region has 13 residues. CDR3 DNA: TGTGCTAGTGGTTTGGACCCAACCTTGCCCCAGTACTTC. Translating it yields CASGLDPTLPQYF.

The genes are TRBV28 and TRBJ2-4; TRBD1 matches 8 bases. Unmatched junction bases numbered 4, after V lost 6 bases and J lost 0 bases. This CDR3 comprises 15 residues. Germline V gives CDR1 MDHEN, CDR2 SYDVKM. The CDR3 here is CASSGQGAAKNIQYF. The CDR3 DNA is TGTGCCAGCAGCGGGCAGGGGGCAGCCAAAAACATTCAGTACTTC.

The CDR3 DNA reads as TGTGCCAGCGGTCCCACCTTGGGCGAAAAACTGTTTTTT. Its protein is CASGPTLGEKLFF. V is TRBV2 and J is TRBJ1-4; unclear D gene. There are 13 residues in the CDR3. CDR1 is SNHLY, CDR2 FYNNEI, per germline. Trimming left V 8 bases short and J 8 bases short, with 15 bases between.

The chain employs TRBV9 and TRBJ2-3; D may be TRBD2 (6 bases). V dropped 3 bases and J dropped 5 bases, with 10 bases sitting between them. This CDR3 region has 13 residues. CDR1 and CDR2 (germline): SGDLS, YYNGEE. Here the CDR3 DNA reads TGTGCCAGCAGCGGTAGGAGGGAAGATACGCAGTATTTT. This translates into CASSGRREDTQYF.

V and J are TRBV28 and TRBJ1-5; TRBD1 aligns across 9 bases. From germline, CDR1 is MDHEN and CDR2 SYDVKM. V gave up 5 bases and J gave up 3 bases; unmatched junction bases: 8. The CDR3 consists of 16 residues. The CDR3 protein is CASSPRGTGNNQPQHF. Here the CDR3 DNA reads TGTGCCAGCAGTCCACGGGGGACAGGGAACAATCAGCCCCAGCATTTT.

The chain combines TRBV19 with TRBJ2-3; no definite D call. Germline CDR1 and CDR2: LNHDA and SQIVND (reference sequence). The V end lost 6 bases, the J end lost 5 bases, and 18 bases lay between the germline ends. The CDR3 is 15 residues long. The CDR3 DNA is TGTGCCAGTAGACGACAAACAGCCCAGTTAGATACGCAGTATTTT. Protein sequence: CASRRQTAQLDTQYF. The full variable domain, with the rest looked up from reference TRBV19 and TRBJ2-3, is DGGITQSPKYLFRKEGQNVTLSCEQNLNHDAMYWYRQDPGQGLRLIYYSQIVNDFQKGDIAEGYSVSREKKESFPLTVTSAQKNPTAFYLCASRRQTAQLDTQYFGPGTRLTVL.

This clone showed up just once. This chain connects TRBV18 to TRBJ2-1, with 11 bases lining up with TRBD2. Germline lookup yields CDR1 KGHSH and CDR2 LQKENI. The CDR3 is made up of 16 amino acids. Germline trimming cut 6 bases from V and 4 bases from J; bases unmatched to any gene: 8. CDR3 bases: TGTGCCAGCTCGTCCCTAGGGACTAGCGGTTACAATGAGCAGTTCTTC. Translating it yields CASSSLGTSGYNEQFF.

This chain joins TRBV5-8 and TRBJ1-2, with 8 bases identical to TRBD1. J gave up 4 bases and V 0 bases, and 5 bases lay outside the gene matches. Germline values: CDR1 SGHTS, CDR2 YDEGEE. The CDR3 runs 15 residues. The CDR3 bases are TGTGCCAGCAGCTTGGGTCACAGGGGGGGCTATGGCTACACCTTC. Translated, it gives CASSLGHRGGYGYTF.

This clone was detected once. The same CDR3 arises from other DNA sequences in this sample as well. CDR3 DNA: TGCGCCAGCAGCTTGGTTCCTGGCTACACAGATACGCAGTATTTT. It codes for CASSLVPGYTDTQYF. The J gene is TRBJ2-3, the V gene TRBV5-1, with D hard to call. CDR1 is SGHRS, CDR2 YFSETQ, per germline. This CDR3 region has 15 residues. The V and J ends lost 0 bases and 2 bases respectively, with 10 bases between them. Full variable domain (rest looked up from reference TRBV5-1 and TRBJ2-3): KAGVTQTPRYLIKTRGQQVTLSCSPISGHRSVSWYQQTPGQGLQFLFEYFSETQRNKGNFPGRFSGRQFSNSRSEMNVSTLELGDSALYLCASSLVPGYTDTQYFGPGTRLTVL.

The chain links TRBV27 to TRBJ1-6; TRBD1 agrees at 7 bases. Trimming removed 5 bases from V and 5 bases from J; junction bases left unmatched: 6. The CDR3 is 15 residues long. Germline V gene data show CDR1 as MNHEY and CDR2 as SMNVEV (reference sequence). The CDR3 DNA sequence: TGTGCCAGCAGTCTCCAGGGGGTAAATAATTCACCCCTCCACTTT. Encoded protein: CASSLQGVNNSPLHF.

The gene calls are TRBV15 and TRBJ2-3, with D unclear. Germline V gene lookup returns CDR1 LNHNV and CDR2 YYDKDF (reference sequence). The germline V and J ends were trimmed by 1 base and 4 bases, with 9 bases remaining between them. There are 14 residues in the CDR3. The CDR3 region has the DNA TGTGCCACCAGCAGAGCATCGGGCGCAGATACGCAGTATTTT. This encodes CATSRASGADTQYF.

The V call is TRBV5-1, the J call TRBJ2-2; the match to TRBD1 covers 7 bases. V was pared by 0 bases and J by 5 bases, with 10 bases of the junction left unmatched. Germline loops: CDR1 SGHRS, CDR2 YFSETQ. The CDR3 totals 17 residues. The CDR3 spells CASSLGVRGYWTGELFF. The CDR3, as DNA: TGCGCCAGCAGCTTGGGTGTCAGGGGGTATTGGACCGGGGAGCTGTTTTTT.

CDR3 protein: CASTPPVGRTDTQYF. DNA for the CDR3: TGCGCCAGCACCCCCCCCGTGGGGCGCACAGATACGCAGTATTTT. This chain connects TRBV5-1 to TRBJ2-3; possible D gene TRBD1, 5 bases. Germline CDR1 reads SGHRS; CDR2 reads YFSETQ. This CDR3 is 15 amino acids long. Trimming cost V 6 bases and J 1 base, with 15 bases left between them.

About this clone: The same CDR3 can be traced to other DNA sequences in this sample. The rearrangement joins TRBV18 to TRBJ1-5, with 9 positions matching TRBD1. CDR1 and CDR2 (germline): KGHSH, LQKENI. This CDR3 has 14 residues. After removal of 3 bases from V and 4 bases from J, the junction contained 1 base not matched to a gene. The CDR3 reads CASSPGQGNQPQHF. The CDR3 nucleotides are TGTGCCAGCTCACCTGGACAGGGGAATCAGCCCCAGCATTTT.